Following are 26 T cell receptor beta chains from one sample sequenced in a study of T cell repertoires in cytomegalovirus infection. Antigen specificity for these receptors is unknown. TCRdb redid the calling of the reads with MiXCR, one entry per CDR3 protein. The table has roughly 920,000 distinct CDR3 sequences, about 33% seen once. The sample in question was cultured CD8+ T cells from PBMCs, obtained from culture after CMV antigen stimulation. All receptors come from a human donor in good health (CMV status not recorded). Some clones in this sample may be carry-over from other donors' samples.

This sequence joins TRBV20-1 and TRBJ2-1; 10 nucleotides match TRBD1. The junction had 6 bases not matched to a gene; V was cut back by 0 bases and J by 4 bases. The CDR3 extends over 16 amino acids. Per germline, CDR1 DFQATT and CDR2 SNEGSKA (reference sequence). The CDR3 nucleotides read TGCAGTGCTAGAGATCCTGGGACAGGGGTTTACAATGAGCAGTTCTTC. Its protein product is CSARDPGTGVYNEQFF.

This clonotype showed up many times. DNA of the CDR3: TGTGCCAGCATGGGGCAGCTGAACACTGAAGCTTTCTTT. Protein product: CASMGQLNTEAFF. This chain joins TRBV7-9 and TRBJ1-1, with D maybe TRBD1 (5 bases). The CDR3 runs 13 residues. V lost 7 bases and J 0 bases, leaving 9 bases between the germline ends. CDR1 is SEHNR and CDR2 is FQNEAQ in the germline V gene (reference sequence).

This clonotype was detected a few times. The rearrangement uses TRBV19 and TRBJ1-5, with a weak D call TRBD1 (5 bases). Trimming left V 3 bases short and J 7 bases short, with 13 bases between. This CDR3 is built from 14 residues. Germline lookup yields CDR1 LNHDA and CDR2 SQIVND (reference sequence). As DNA, the CDR3 is TGTGCCAGTAGTATTGCAGGGCTCTTACAGCCCCAGCATTTT. Protein: CASSIAGLLQPQHF.

This clonotype was counted only a few times. V and J are TRBV6-2 or TRBV6-3 and TRBJ2-3, with 12 bases that match TRBD2. The CDR3 covers 15 residues. The junction had 3 bases not matched to a gene; V was cut back by 4 bases and J by 4 bases. The germline V gene encodes CDR1 MNHEY and CDR2 SVGEGT. The CDR3 region is CASSWTSGVADTQYF. The CDR3 DNA reads as TGTGCCAGCAGTTGGACTAGCGGGGTTGCAGATACGCAGTATTTT.

The rearrangement links TRBV12-3 or TRBV12-4 to TRBJ1-2; D is uncertain. With 5 bases removed from V and 3 bases from J, the gap between germline ends came to 10 bases. This CDR3 contains 13 residues. The CDR3 loop is CASSGSRYYGYTF. DNA for the CDR3: TGTGCCAGCAGTGGGTCCCGGTACTATGGCTACACCTTC.

As regards this clonotype: Relative to the germline gene, one junction end is altered; a read error may explain this. DNA for the CDR3: TGTGCCGGCAGCCCCCGACAGCCCGCTAGCAATCAGCCCCAGCATTTT. It is translated as CAGSPRQPASNQPQHF. The chain is built from TRBV11-3 and TRBJ1-5; D might be TRBD1 (5 bases). Per the germline V gene, CDR1 is SGHNT and CDR2 is YENEEA. The length of the CDR3 is 16 residues.

The gene calls are TRBV12-3 or TRBV12-4 and TRBJ2-3; 10 nucleotides line up with TRBD1. The CDR3 extends over 15 amino acids. The V and J ends lost 5 bases and 5 bases, in that order; junction bases with no gene match: 7. CDR3: CASSPETGGLDTQYF. CDR3 coding DNA: TGTGCCAGCAGTCCGGAGACAGGGGGCTTAGATACGCAGTATTTT.

This sequence joins TRBV7-2 and TRBJ1-4, with D hard to call. This CDR3 spans 13 amino acids. Trimming took off 8 bases at V and 8 bases at J, with 15 bases between the two ends. The germline V gene has CDR1 SGHTA and CDR2 FQGNSA. As DNA, the CDR3 is TGTGCCAGCGGCCCCCCCGGTACAGAAAAACTGTTTTTT. Amino acids: CASGPPGTEKLFF.

This clonotype came up once. The chain is built from TRBV19 and TRBJ1-1; D not resolved. V lost 9 bases and J 12 bases, leaving 20 bases between the germline ends. Germline V gene data show CDR1 as LNHDA and CDR2 as SQIVND (reference sequence). This CDR3 region has 12 residues. As DNA, the CDR3 is TGTGCCAGCCTAGGGTGGGAAGAGGTGTCTTTCTTT. Translated: CASLGWEEVSFF. The entire variable domain, with the rest obtained from reference TRBV19 and TRBJ1-1, is as follows: DGGITQSPKYLFRKEGQNVTLSCEQNLNHDAMYWYRQDPGQGLRLIYYSQIVNDFQKGDIAEGYSVSREKKESFPLTVTSAQKNPTAFYLCASLGWEEVSFFGQGTRLTVV.

This clonotype was found many times. V and J are TRBV7-6 and TRBJ2-1, with D perhaps TRBD1 (6 bases). V dropped 5 bases and J dropped 4 bases, with 15 bases sitting between them. This CDR3 region has 15 residues. CDR1 is SGHVS and CDR2 is FNYEAQ in the germline V gene. CDR3 in amino acids: CASSSTGTQYNEQFF. In nucleotides, the CDR3 is TGTGCCAGCAGCAGTACCGGGACACAGTACAATGAGCAGTTCTTC.

The chain combines TRBV6-1 with TRBJ1-1; D is unresolved. V lost 6 bases and J 1 base, leaving 15 bases between the germline ends. This CDR3 has 15 residues. Per germline, CDR1 MNHNS and CDR2 SASEGT. The CDR3 spells CASRLTDPWNTEAFF. The CDR3 nucleotides are TGTGCCAGCAGGCTAACGGACCCCTGGAACACTGAAGCTTTCTTT.

The chain is built from TRBV4-1 and TRBJ2-1; the match to TRBD2 covers 11 bases. The germline V gene has CDR1 MGHRA and CDR2 YSYEKL. This CDR3 has 17 residues. V lost 0 bases to trimming and J lost 9 bases; unmatched junction nucleotides: 10. CDR3: CASSQDRLAGSMGEQFF. The DNA of the CDR3 is TGCGCCAGCAGCCAAGATCGACTAGCGGGGTCAATGGGTGAGCAGTTCTTC.

Note on this clonotype: The junction departs from the called germline gene at one end, perhaps through a read error. The chain is built from TRBV4-1 and TRBJ1-1; D gene ambiguous. The CDR3 is 12 amino acids. The germline CDR1 and CDR2 sequences are MGHRA and YSYEKL. The CDR3 protein is CANSQVGTEAFF. The CDR3 bases are TGCGCCAACAGCCAAGTTGGTACTGAAGCTTTCTTT.

The chain joins TRBV3-1 to TRBJ2-2, with 10 bases identical to TRBD2. The J segment lost 6 bases and the V segment lost 3 bases, leaving 4 bases of the junction unmatched. The length of the CDR3 is 15 residues. Per germline, CDR1 LGHDT and CDR2 YNNKEL (reference sequence). This CDR3 is CASSQGLAWAGELFF. The CDR3 nucleotides are TGTGCCAGCAGCCAGGGACTAGCGTGGGCCGGGGAGCTGTTTTTT.

V and J are TRBV9 and TRBJ1-1, with D hard to call. Germline CDR1 reads SGDLS; CDR2 reads YYNGEE. The CDR3 contains 14 residues. V was trimmed by 2 bases and J by 4 bases, leaving 12 bases between them. CDR3: CASSVGAGVTEAFF. CDR3 in DNA: TGTGCCAGCAGCGTGGGAGCTGGGGTCACTGAAGCTTTCTTT.

This clonotype occurred a few times. The chain uses TRBV4-2 and TRBJ2-3; maybe TRBD2 (5 bases). Germline V gene data show CDR1 as LGHNA and CDR2 as YNFKEQ. This CDR3 comprises 13 residues. V lost 1 base to trimming and J lost 6 bases, with 8 bases between them. Written as DNA, the CDR3 is TGTGCCAGCAGCCAAGTAAGAGGGGATACGCAGTATTTT. This encodes CASSQVRGDTQYF.

In its sample, this clonotype was seen a few times. The CDR3 spells CASRGQGKTQYF. The CDR3 region has the DNA TGTGCCAGCAGGGGACAGGGGAAGACCCAGTACTTC. V usage is TRBV5-4 and J usage is TRBJ2-5, with 10 bases identical to TRBD1. V shed 5 bases and J 6 bases; nucleotides not matched to a gene: 1. Germline-derived CDR1 and CDR2 are SGHNT and YYREEE (reference sequence). CDR3 length equals 12 residues. The entire variable domain, with the rest obtained from reference TRBV5-4 and TRBJ2-5, is as follows: ETGVTQSPTHLIKTRGQQVTLRCSSQSGHNTVSWYQQALGQGPQFIFQYYREEENGRGNFPPRFSGLQFPNYSSELNVNALELDDSALYLCASRGQGKTQYFGPGTRLLVL.

The rearrangement uses TRBV12-3 or TRBV12-4 and TRBJ1-2; no firm D call. V dropped 7 bases and J dropped 4 bases, with 16 bases sitting between them. This CDR3 spans 14 amino acids. The CDR3 DNA reads as TGTGCCAGCATCCCTAGGATACGGGGCTATGGCTACACCTTC. Translation: CASIPRIRGYGYTF.

The chain uses TRBV19 and TRBJ1-1; 8 bases are shared with TRBD1. CDR1 and CDR2 from the germline V gene are LNHDA and SQIVND (reference sequence). The CDR3 consists of 17 residues. The V segment lost 7 bases and the J segment 5 bases; nucleotides outside the gene matches: 18. The CDR3 here is CASISPPQGAKETEAFF. The DNA for the CDR3 is TGTGCCAGTATCTCTCCCCCTCAGGGGGCGAAAGAAACTGAAGCTTTCTTT.

This clonotype has more than one count but fewer than ten. The rearrangement joins TRBV6-1 to TRBJ2-3; D is unclear. This CDR3 region has 14 residues. The germline V gene has CDR1 MNHNS and CDR2 SASEGT. V lost 2 bases and J lost 9, with 15 bases in between. In DNA form, the CDR3 reads TGTGCCAGCAGTGAAAGTCGTCCCGCCGGAACGCAGTATTTT. Its translation: CASSESRPAGTQYF.

The J gene is TRBJ2-7, the V gene TRBV7-9; 8 positions agree with TRBD1. Germline-derived CDR1 and CDR2 are SEHNR and FQNEAQ (reference sequence). V trimming: 5 bases; J trimming: 7 bases; junction bases outside the gene matches: 10. The CDR3 is 14 amino acids. The CDR3 is CASSGETGVREQYF. CDR3 DNA sequence: TGTGCCAGCAGCGGAGAGACAGGGGTACGAGAGCAGTACTTC.

This clonotype was counted only a few times. The gene calls are TRBV2 and TRBJ2-7, with unresolved D. Germline V CDR1 and CDR2: SNHLY, FYNNEI. The CDR3 contains 14 residues. The V and J ends lost 1 base and 5 bases respectively, with 12 bases between them. CDR3 sequence: CASSEGSNDDEQYF. In DNA form, the CDR3 reads TGTGCCAGCAGTGAAGGGTCCAACGACGACGAGCAGTACTTC.

The rearrangement links TRBV4-2 to TRBJ1-6; D is ambiguous. Trimming took off 0 bases at V and 1 base at J, with 10 bases between the two ends. Germline V gene sequence: CDR1 LGHNA, CDR2 YNFKEQ. This CDR3 has 17 residues. For the CDR3, the DNA is TGTGCCAGCAGCCAAGATTACACGGGATCCTATAATTCACCCCTCCACTTT. Translated, it gives CASSQDYTGSYNSPLHF.

The V call is TRBV12-3 or TRBV12-4, the J call TRBJ1-2; D is perhaps TRBD1 (5 bases). Deletions cut 2 bases from V and 7 bases from J, with 8 bases between. The CDR3 totals 12 residues. As DNA, the CDR3 is TGTGCCAGCAGTTTATATAGGGGTGGCTACACCTTC. Protein sequence: CASSLYRGGYTF.

This clonotype has more than one count but fewer than ten. The V and J genes are TRBV9 and TRBJ2-5; 13 bases are a match to TRBD2. Germline V gene sequence: CDR1 SGDLS, CDR2 YYNGEE. Losses at the gene ends were 3 bases for V and 5 bases for J; bases not matched to a gene: 7. The CDR3 is 16 residues long. CDR3 DNA sequence: TGTGCCAGCAGCGAATCCGGGACTAGCGGGGCGGAGACCCAGTACTTC. Residues: CASSESGTSGAETQYF.

The chain employs TRBV7-9 and TRBJ2-7; 9 bases align to TRBD1. The length of the CDR3 is 12 residues. V lost 5 bases to trimming and J lost 6 bases; unmatched junction nucleotides: 2. Germline V gene sequence: CDR1 SEHNR, CDR2 FQNEAQ (reference sequence). The CDR3 loop is CASSTGGSEQYV. Written as DNA, the CDR3 is TGTGCCAGCAGCACAGGGGGCAGCGAGCAGTACGTC.